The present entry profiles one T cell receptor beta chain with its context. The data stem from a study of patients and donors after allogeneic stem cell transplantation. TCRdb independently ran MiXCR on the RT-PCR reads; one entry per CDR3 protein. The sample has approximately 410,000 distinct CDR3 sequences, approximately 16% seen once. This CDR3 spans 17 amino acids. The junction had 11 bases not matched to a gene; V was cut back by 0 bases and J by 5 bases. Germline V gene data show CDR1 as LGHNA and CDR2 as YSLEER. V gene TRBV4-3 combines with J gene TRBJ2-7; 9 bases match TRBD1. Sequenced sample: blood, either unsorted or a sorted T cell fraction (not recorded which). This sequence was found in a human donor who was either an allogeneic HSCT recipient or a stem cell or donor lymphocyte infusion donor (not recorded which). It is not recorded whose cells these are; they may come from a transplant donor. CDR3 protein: CASSQEGPDRGENEQYF. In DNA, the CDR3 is TGCGCCAGCAGCCAAGAGGGTCCGGACAGGGGCGAGAACGAGCAGTACTTC.